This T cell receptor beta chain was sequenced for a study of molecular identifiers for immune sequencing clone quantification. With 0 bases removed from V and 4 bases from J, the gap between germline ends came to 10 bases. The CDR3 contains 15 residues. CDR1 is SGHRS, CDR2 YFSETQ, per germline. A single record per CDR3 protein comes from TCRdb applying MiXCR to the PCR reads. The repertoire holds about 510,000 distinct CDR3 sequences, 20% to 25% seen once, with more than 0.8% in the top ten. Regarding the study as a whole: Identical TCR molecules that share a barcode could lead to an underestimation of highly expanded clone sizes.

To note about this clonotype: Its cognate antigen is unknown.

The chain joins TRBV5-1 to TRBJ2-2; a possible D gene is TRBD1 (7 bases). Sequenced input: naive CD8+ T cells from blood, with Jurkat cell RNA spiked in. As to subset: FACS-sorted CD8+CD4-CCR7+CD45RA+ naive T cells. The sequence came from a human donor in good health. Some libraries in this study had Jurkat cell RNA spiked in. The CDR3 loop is CASSLAQGGTGELFF. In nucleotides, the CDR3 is TGCGCCAGCAGCTTGGCCCAGGGGGGCACCGGGGAGCTGTTTTTT.